This T cell receptor beta chain was found in a study of cytotoxic CD8 clonotypes in ibrutinib-treated CLL. Study details: Investigators collected response samples after a median about 12 months of treatment, range 6 to 36.

The length of the CDR3 is 15 residues. The V and J ends lost 0 bases and 13 bases, in that order; junction bases with no gene match: 13. Germline CDR1 and CDR2: SGHRS and YFSETQ. Around 2 micrograms of genomic DNA (from cryopreserved PBMCs) were used for TCR beta libraries. Profiling relied on immunoSEQ multiplex PCR, and the TCRdb table lists in-frame clones only, not all of them. Here the sample spans about 250,000 clones, less than 75% being singletons. The sample consisted of PBMCs, taken after 24 months of ibrutinib treatment. The clonotype originates from a human donor with chronic lymphocytic leukemia. The V gene is TRBV5-1, the J gene TRBJ2-5; 9 bases match TRBD2. The CDR3 DNA reads as TGCGCCAGCAGCTTGGGTTCGCGGGAGGGGAGTAAGCTGTACTTC. Translated: CASSLGSREGSKLYF.